One T cell receptor beta chain is described in this entry. Its matching antigen is unknown. Gene names are mouse gene names. The read falls 4 residues short of the CDR3 end, and the missing part is taken from the germline J gene. At the DNA level, this CDR3 is encoded by other sequences in the same sample as well. It was with CD4, CD8alpha, NKG2D, NKG2ACE and other markers that pooled cutaneous lymph node cells were sorted. This sample stems from a study of CD8+ T cells in alopecia areata. General study results and limits: Normal skin's resident alphabeta T cells are sequenced alongside lesional scalp T cells. It was less clear whether patients shared TCRs than it was in mice, possibly because of HLA. Researchers report lesional scalp, most notably alopecia totalis/universalis, outstripped normal scalp in clonality.

The V gene lost 2 bases and the J gene lost 0 bases, with 8 bases spanning the gap. Germline V lookup: CDR1 FNHDT, CDR2 SITEND (reference sequence). The CDR3 has 15 residues. RNA extraction was followed by reverse transcription into cDNA, which acted as the sequencing template. Generated by immunoSEQ multiplex PCR, the TCRdb table keeps only in-frame clones and is missing some. The sample yields roughly 260,000 clones, without any singletons. The sequence was obtained from a C3H/HeJ mouse with alopecia areata. The strain is characterized by the MHC haplotype H2-k. This chain links TRBV19 with TRBJ2-2, with D possibly matching TRBD1 (6 bases). Sample: CD4+ T cells sorted from a lymph node. Incomplete CDR3 DNA: TGTGCCAGCAGTATCAACAGGGCAAACACCGGG. It specifies CASSINRANTG. The full CDR3 reads CASSINRANTGQLYF.